This note documents a single T cell receptor (beta chain) sequence. Per the original data handling: Amplifying reference gene primers gave estimates of nucleated cell counts. The table came from immunoSEQ multiplex PCR; TCRdb's copy has only in-frame clones and leaves some out. Clone size and V and J calls were adopted from that table, with D and trimming inferred from the DNA. The data contain roughly 100,000 clones, less than 90% of them seen just once; the ten biggest clones take up more than 5.5%. V lost 0 bases, J lost 6 bases, and 11 bases stayed unmatched. The germline gives CDR1 LGHDT, CDR2 YNNKEL (reference sequence). The CDR3 has 17 amino acids. The source of the sample is a study of blood T cell repertoires in COVID-19. Study context: Whether acute or convalescent, the COVID-19 samples came from the United States, Italy and Spain. In each case, the material was cDNA or gDNA derived from T cells, B-cell-depleted T cells, or PBMCs.

This chain connects TRBV3-1 (or the pseudogene TRBV3-2) to TRBJ2-1; 7 bases match TRBD2. Sequences were obtained from peripheral blood. The receptor was isolated from a human donor in a cohort sampled during active COVID-19. CDR3 coding DNA: TGTGCCAGCAGCCAAGACGGGTTGCGGGAGCGGGGCAATGAGCAGTTCTTC. It encodes CASSQDGLRERGNEQFF.